This is a list of T cell receptor beta chains from one sample in a study of spatial heterogeneity in lung cancer. One entry per CDR3 protein, called by TCRdb with MiXCR from the 5' RACE reads. Of 50,000 or so distinct CDR3 sequences listed, around 7.6% are singletons. Sequencing used PBMCs, obtained at surgery. The receptor source for this set is a female donor with early-stage non-small cell lung cancer. CDR3s include the opening cysteine and the closing phenylalanine or tryptophan. Fields, in order: D gene, clone size, V gene, J gene, CDR3 DNA, CDR3 protein. A D gene is named only where the DNA matches it firmly. Only part of the rows carry a size: once, few, many, or a class if the clone is expanded.

D: .
size: few
V: TRBV19
J: TRBJ1-1
DNA: TGTGCCAGTAGTATCGGTGGGAGAGGCACTGAAGCTTTCTTT
CDR3: CASSIGGRGTEAFF

D: .
size: .
V: TRBV6-2/TRBV6-3
J: TRBJ2-7
DNA: TGTGCCAGCAGTTACTCGAGTAGCAGCGGCTCCTACGAGCAGTACTTC
CDR3: CASSYSSSSGSYEQYF

D: .
size: few
V: TRBV25-1
J: TRBJ2-7
DNA: TGTGCCAGCATGCGGGGCACGCAAGAGCAGTACTTC
CDR3: CASMRGTQEQYF

D: .
size: many
V: TRBV6-6
J: TRBJ2-3
DNA: TGTGCCAGCAGTTACTGGGGCAGGGGGGACACAGATACGCAGTATTTT
CDR3: CASSYWGRGDTDTQYF

D: TRBD2
size: many
V: TRBV7-2
J: TRBJ2-7
DNA: TGTGCCAGCAGCCCAAGCGGGGGGAACTCCTACGAGCAGTACTTC
CDR3: CASSPSGGNSYEQYF

D: .
size: many
V: TRBV6-1
J: TRBJ2-4
DNA: TGTGCCAGCCGAATAGGGGGGGGTGAAAACATTCAGTACTTC
CDR3: CASRIGGGENIQYF

D: .
size: many
V: TRBV14
J: TRBJ1-4
DNA: TGTGCCAGCAGCCAAGGGAGGACCGTCCTTACTAATGAAAAACTGTTTTTT
CDR3: CASSQGRTVLTNEKLFF

D: TRBD2
size: many
V: TRBV29-1
J: TRBJ2-3
DNA: TGCAGCGGAGGGACTAGCGGCACAGATACGCAGTATTTT
CDR3: CSGGTSGTDTQYF

D: .
size: many
V: TRBV12-3/TRBV12-4
J: TRBJ1-6
DNA: TGTGCCAGCGCTCAGGGTCTAGGACCCCTCCACTTT
CDR3: CASAQGLGPLHF

D: .
size: many
V: TRBV12-3/TRBV12-4
J: TRBJ1-1
DNA: TGTGCCAGCAGTTTAGCTCGGGAGACTGAAGCTTTCTTT
CDR3: CASSLARETEAFF

D: TRBD1
size: .
V: TRBV6-1
J: TRBJ1-1
DNA: TGTGCCAGCGACTTTCAGGGGGCTACTGAAGCTTTCTTT
CDR3: CASDFQGATEAFF

D: TRBD1
size: few
V: TRBV11-2
J: TRBJ2-1
DNA: TGTGCCAGCAGCTTGGACAGGGGTTCGGATGAGCAGTTCTTC
CDR3: CASSLDRGSDEQFF

D: TRBD1
size: .
V: TRBV20-1
J: TRBJ1-6
DNA: TGCAGTGCTGGACAGGTTTCCACTAGTTCACCCCTCCACTTT
CDR3: CSAGQVSTSSPLHF

D: .
size: many
V: TRBV12-3/TRBV12-4
J: TRBJ1-5
DNA: TGTGCCAGCAGTCTAGGTCAGGAGGGTAATCAGCCCCAGCATTTT
CDR3: CASSLGQEGNQPQHF

D: TRBD1
size: many
V: TRBV5-4
J: TRBJ2-2
DNA: TGTGCCAGCAGCCACGGCCCCACAGGGGGTAGAGGCGGGGAGCTGTTTTTT
CDR3: CASSHGPTGGRGGELFF

D: .
size: few
V: TRBV7-9
J: TRBJ2-7
DNA: TGTGCCAGCAGCTTCGCGACGGATTACGAGCAGTACTTC
CDR3: CASSFATDYEQYF

D: .
size: few
V: TRBV9
J: TRBJ1-1
DNA: TGTGCCAGCAGCCCCGGACAGATGCGCGCTGAAGCTTTCTTT
CDR3: CASSPGQMRAEAFF

D: .
size: many
V: TRBV5-1
J: TRBJ2-2
DNA: TGCGCCAGCAGCTTGGAGGGGGGCTTCGCCGGGGAGCTGTTTTTT
CDR3: CASSLEGGFAGELFF

D: .
size: few
V: TRBV9
J: TRBJ2-2
DNA: TGTGCCAGCAGCGTAGTTCACACCGGGGAGCTGTTTTTT
CDR3: CASSVVHTGELFF

D: .
size: many
V: TRBV4-3
J: TRBJ1-2
DNA: TGCGCCAGCAGCCAAGCCGACAGTACGAACTATGGCTACACCTTC
CDR3: CASSQADSTNYGYTF

D: .
size: few
V: TRBV5-1
J: TRBJ2-3
DNA: TGCGCCAGCAGCTTGGGGTTGGTTGGCGGGTCAGATACGCAGTATTTT
CDR3: CASSLGLVGGSDTQYF

D: TRBD1
size: .
V: TRBV24-1
J: TRBJ1-1
DNA: TGTGCCACCAGTGATCCGACAGGGTCTGAAGCTTTCTTT
CDR3: CATSDPTGSEAFF

D: TRBD2
size: many
V: TRBV20-1
J: TRBJ2-7
DNA: TGCAGTGCTAGACCCCCCGGCGGGGGACTCTACGAGCAGTACTTC
CDR3: CSARPPGGGLYEQYF

D: TRBD1
size: few
V: TRBV12-3/TRBV12-4
J: TRBJ1-2
DNA: TGTGCCAGCAGTCGGGACAGGGGGTTTGGCTACACCTTC
CDR3: CASSRDRGFGYTF

D: TRBD2
size: many
V: TRBV6-5
J: TRBJ2-3
DNA: TGTGCCAGCTCAACCGGGACTAGCGACACAGATACGCAGTATTTT
CDR3: CASSTGTSDTDTQYF

D: TRBD1
size: many
V: TRBV7-2
J: TRBJ1-1
DNA: TGTGCCAGCAGCTTAGCCCAGGGGGGCACTGAAGCTTTCTTT
CDR3: CASSLAQGGTEAFF

D: .
size: few
V: TRBV5-4
J: TRBJ2-7
DNA: TGTGCCAGCAGCTTGGACGTCGGGACCCCGACCTACGAGCAGTACTTC
CDR3: CASSLDVGTPTYEQYF

D: TRBD2
size: .
V: TRBV2
J: TRBJ2-1
DNA: TGTGCCAGCAGTCTGGGACTAGCGGGGGACAATGAGCAGTTCTTC
CDR3: CASSLGLAGDNEQFF

D: .
size: .
V: TRBV5-1
J: TRBJ2-7
DNA: TGCGCCAGCAGCATTAGAGCGGCCCCTGACTCTAACGAGCAGTACTTC
CDR3: CASSIRAAPDSNEQYF

D: TRBD1
size: .
V: TRBV29-1
J: TRBJ1-4
DNA: TGCAGCGTTGGGGACAGGGGGGAAAAACTGTTTTTT
CDR3: CSVGDRGEKLFF

D: .
size: many
V: TRBV12-3/TRBV12-4
J: TRBJ2-2
DNA: TGTGCCAGCAGTTTGTTTAGCGGTAACACCGGGGAGCTGTTTTTT
CDR3: CASSLFSGNTGELFF

D: TRBD1
size: .
V: TRBV7-6
J: TRBJ2-5
DNA: TGTGCCAGTGGGGGTGAGGGGGCCCAAGAGACCCAGTACTTC
CDR3: CASGGEGAQETQYF

D: .
size: many
V: TRBV7-2
J: TRBJ2-1
DNA: TGTGCCAGCAGCTTTCATTTAGGGGTTGGTGGCAATGAGCAGTTCTTC
CDR3: CASSFHLGVGGNEQFF

D: TRBD1
size: few
V: TRBV28
J: TRBJ1-5
DNA: TGTGCCAGCAGGGGACAGGGGTATAGCAATCAGCCCCAGCATTTT
CDR3: CASRGQGYSNQPQHF

D: .
size: many
V: TRBV10-1
J: TRBJ1-5
DNA: TGCGCCAGCAGTCAAGATAGCAATCAGCCCCAGCATTTT
CDR3: CASSQDSNQPQHF

D: .
size: many
V: TRBV5-1
J: TRBJ2-6
DNA: TGCGCCAGCAGCCTAAGCTTACGGGGGCAGGGCTCTGGGGCCAACGTCCTGACTTTC
CDR3: CASSLSLRGQGSGANVLTF

D: .
size: few
V: TRBV6-1
J: TRBJ2-1
DNA: TGTGCCAGCACAGGGGCGCATAGAGATGAGCAGTTCTTC
CDR3: CASTGAHRDEQFF

D: TRBD1
size: few
V: TRBV5-1
J: TRBJ2-6
DNA: TGCGCCAGCAGCAACCGGGACAGGGTTGGGGCCAACGTCCTGACTTTC
CDR3: CASSNRDRVGANVLTF

D: TRBD1
size: many
V: TRBV6-2/TRBV6-3
J: TRBJ2-4
DNA: TGTGCCAGCAGCCGGACAGGGGGCATTTACATTCAGTACTTC
CDR3: CASSRTGGIYIQYF

D: .
size: .
V: TRBV28
J: TRBJ1-1
DNA: TGTGCCAGCAGTTTACCGGTGAACACTGAAGCTTTCTTT
CDR3: CASSLPVNTEAFF

D: .
size: many
V: TRBV27
J: TRBJ2-7
DNA: TGTGCCAGCAGTACGATAGGGGCCTCCTACGAGCAGTACTTC
CDR3: CASSTIGASYEQYF

D: .
size: few
V: TRBV11-2
J: TRBJ2-1
DNA: TGTGCCAGCAGATCACAGGGAGGGGAGCAGTTCTTC
CDR3: CASRSQGGEQFF

D: .
size: few
V: TRBV5-5
J: TRBJ1-1
DNA: TGTGCCAGCAGCTTGCGGAGGGGCGATAATGAAGCTTTCTTT
CDR3: CASSLRRGDNEAFF

D: TRBD2
size: .
V: TRBV7-2
J: TRBJ2-7
DNA: TGTGCCAGCAGCCCACCAGGGCGGGGGGCCTACGAGCAGTACTTC
CDR3: CASSPPGRGAYEQYF

D: .
size: many
V: TRBV6-5
J: TRBJ1-2
DNA: TGTGCCAGCAGCCGATACAGGGATCAGGGTGGCTACACCTTC
CDR3: CASSRYRDQGGYTF

D: TRBD1
size: many
V: TRBV6-6
J: TRBJ2-7
DNA: TGTGCCAGCAGGCCCGGGACAGGGGGCTCCTACGAGCAGTACTTC
CDR3: CASRPGTGGSYEQYF

D: TRBD1
size: many
V: TRBV4-1
J: TRBJ1-6
DNA: TGCGCCAGCAGCCAAACCTGGACAGGGAAGGCTTCACCCCTCCACTTT
CDR3: CASSQTWTGKASPLHF

D: TRBD1
size: few
V: TRBV5-4
J: TRBJ1-2
DNA: TGTGCCAGCAGCTCGACCGGGACAGCTAGGGCAGGGGGCTATGGCTACACCTTC
CDR3: CASSSTGTARAGGYGYTF

D: TRBD2
size: few
V: TRBV5-4
J: TRBJ2-3
DNA: TGTGCCAGCAGCTACGGGACTAGCGGGGGTTTCAGGGGAGATACGCAGTATTTT
CDR3: CASSYGTSGGFRGDTQYF

D: TRBD1
size: many
V: TRBV3-1
J: TRBJ2-7
DNA: TGTGCCAGCAGCCAAACCGGACAGGGCCGCGAGCAGTACTTC
CDR3: CASSQTGQGREQYF

D: .
size: few
V: TRBV5-6
J: TRBJ2-2
DNA: TGTGCCAGCAGCCCCCTTGGGGACAGCGGGACCGGGGAGCTGTTTTTT
CDR3: CASSPLGDSGTGELFF

D: .
size: few
V: TRBV12-3/TRBV12-4
J: TRBJ1-2
DNA: TGTGCCAGCAGTTGGGGGGTAAATGGCTACACCTTC
CDR3: CASSWGVNGYTF

D: .
size: .
V: TRBV7-9
J: TRBJ1-3
DNA: TGTGCCAGCAGCTTTTCTCTCGGGAGCTCTGGAAACACCATATATTTT
CDR3: CASSFSLGSSGNTIYF

D: TRBD1
size: .
V: TRBV5-1
J: TRBJ1-2
DNA: TGCGCCAGCAGCTTCCTACAGGGGACTAAAGTGGACTATGGCTACACCTTC
CDR3: CASSFLQGTKVDYGYTF

D: .
size: many
V: TRBV5-5
J: TRBJ1-1
DNA: TGTGCCAGCAGCCGGGGAGAACTAAACTTTGAAGCTTTCTTT
CDR3: CASSRGELNFEAFF